These 16 T cell receptor beta chains were all obtained from the same sample, sequenced in a study of blood T cell repertoires in COVID-19. Only in-frame clones appear in the TCRdb table, and some are missing; sequencing was by immunoSEQ multiplex PCR. The table shows tens of thousands of clones, with 65% to 85% occurring only once. The source material was peripheral blood. Source of these receptors: a human donor in a cohort sampled during active COVID-19.

The chain is built from TRBV11-3 and TRBJ2-5; 9 positions match TRBD2. The CDR3 runs to 15 residues. The junction had 7 bases not matched to a gene; V was cut back by 3 bases and J by 5 bases. CDR1 and CDR2 from the germline V gene are SGHNT and YENEEA. The CDR3 nucleotides are TGTGCCAGCAGCTTTGGCGGGGGGGCCCATGAGACCCAGTACTTC. Amino acids: CASSFGGGAHETQYF.

The rearrangement joins TRBV18 to TRBJ2-3; no reliable D call. The germline V gene encodes CDR1 KGHSH and CDR2 LQKENI. The CDR3 contains 15 residues. The V gene lost 2 bases and the J gene lost 0 bases, with 9 bases spanning the gap. In nucleotides, the CDR3 is TGTGCCAGCTCACCAGCGACTCCAAGCACAGATACGCAGTATTTT. Its protein product is CASSPATPSTDTQYF.

This clone was picked up a small number of times. The chain links TRBV12-3 or TRBV12-4 to TRBJ1-2; D gene unclear. This CDR3 has 12 residues. With 3 bases removed from V and 4 bases from J, the gap between germline ends came to 6 bases. CDR3: CASSFMFYGYTF. The CDR3, as DNA: TGTGCCAGCAGTTTTATGTTCTATGGCTACACCTTC.

V is TRBV21-1 and J is TRBJ2-4; the listed D gene, TRBD1, was not tested against the DNA. TRBV21-1 is designated a pseudogene. The CDR3 spans 18 residues. CDR3 sequence reads: CASSKAQGQVLAKNIQYF. Here the CDR3 DNA reads TGTGCCAGCAGCAAAGCCCAGGGACAGGTCCTAGCCAAAAACATTCAGTACTTC.

This clone was counted only a few times. The chain joins TRBV11-1 to TRBJ2-7, with a tentative D call TRBD2 (5 bases). The CDR3 is 15 amino acids. Trimming shortened V by 1 base and J by 0 bases, and 10 bases separated the two germline ends. The germline V gene encodes CDR1 SGHAT and CDR2 FQDESV (reference sequence). CDR3 bases: TGTGCCAGCAGCTTAGTCTCCGGGGTCTCCTACGAGCAGTACTTC. Encoded protein: CASSLVSGVSYEQYF.

The V gene is TRBV5-6, the J gene TRBJ1-6, with D possibly matching TRBD1 (6 bases). CDR1 and CDR2 (germline): SGHDT, YYEEEE. Deletions cut 0 bases from V and 6 bases from J, with 10 bases between. The CDR3 has 15 amino acids. DNA for the CDR3: TGTGCCAGCAGCTTGGCAGGGGCAGGTAATTCACCCCTCCACTTT. This translates into CASSLAGAGNSPLHF. Together with reference TRBV5-6 and TRBJ1-6, the CDR3 gives the full variable domain: DAGVTQSPTHLIKTRGQQVTLRCSPKSGHDTVSWYQQALGQGPQFIFQYYEEEERQRGNFPDRFSGHQFPNYSSELNVNALLLGDSALYLCASSLAGAGNSPLHFGNGTRLTVT.

The chain links TRBV4-1 to TRBJ1-6; D gene unclear. CDR3 length: 20 residues. V lost 0 bases and J 8 bases, leaving 26 bases between the germline ends. Per germline, CDR1 MGHRA and CDR2 YSYEKL. The CDR3 DNA is TGCGCCAGCAGCCAAGAACCCCCCCGGGGAGCTCCATCTAAGGATTCACCCCTCCACTTT. Its translation: CASSQEPPRGAPSKDSPLHF.

This clone has a single count. The chain uses TRBV2 and TRBJ2-3; D remains ambiguous. Trimming stripped 3 bases from V and 3 bases from J, with 13 bases between. The CDR3 covers 15 residues. Germline lookup yields CDR1 SNHLY and CDR2 FYNNEI. CDR3 sequence reads: CASSDEAILTDTQYF. The CDR3 DNA is TGTGCCAGCAGTGACGAAGCTATTCTAACAGATACGCAGTATTTT.

The chain links TRBV27 to TRBJ2-1, with D maybe TRBD1 (5 bases). The CDR3 runs to 15 residues. The V end was cut by 5 bases, the J end by 5 bases, with 16 bases between. The germline V gene encodes CDR1 MNHEY and CDR2 SMNVEV (reference sequence). The CDR3 region is CASSPRRVRDNEQFF. The CDR3 bases are TGTGCCAGCAGTCCCCGCAGGGTTAGGGACAATGAGCAGTTCTTC.

The V and J genes are TRBV14 and TRBJ2-3, with a weak D call TRBD2 (5 bases). Germline V gene lookup returns CDR1 SGHDN and CDR2 FVKESK. V was cut by 4 bases and J by 4 bases, with 12 bases left in between. CDR3 length: 14 residues. The CDR3 DNA reads TGTGCCAGCAGCCCGAGGGTCCGAGCAGATACGCAGTATTTT. This translates into CASSPRVRADTQYF.

The chain recombines TRBV6-5 with TRBJ2-7, with a tentative D call TRBD2 (6 bases). The V end was cut by 7 bases, the J end by 5 bases, with 15 bases between. The germline V gene has CDR1 MNHEY and CDR2 SVGAGI. The CDR3 loop spans 13 amino acids. The CDR3 region is CASTYRLGNEQYF. In DNA form, the CDR3 reads TGTGCCAGCACATACCGACTAGGGAACGAGCAGTACTTC.

The rearrangement joins TRBV27 to TRBJ2-5; 10 bases fit TRBD1. Germline lookup yields CDR1 MNHEY and CDR2 SMNVEV (reference sequence). This CDR3 region has 16 residues. J gave up 5 bases and V 5 bases, and 11 bases lay outside the gene matches. The DNA for the CDR3 is TGTGCCAGCAGTCGAGCCGGGACAGGGGTATGGGAGACCCAGTACTTC. It yields the protein CASSRAGTGVWETQYF.

The chain uses TRBV13 and TRBJ2-5; no clear D gene. V was pared by 5 bases and J by 1 base, with 8 bases between. CDR1 and CDR2 (germline): PRHDT, FYEKMQ (reference sequence). This CDR3 comprises 13 residues. This CDR3 reads CASSGWPQETQYF. The CDR3 region has the DNA TGTGCCAGCAGCGGCTGGCCCCAAGAGACCCAGTACTTC.

The chain links TRBV5-1 to TRBJ2-3; 10 bases align to TRBD2. The CDR3 extends over 16 amino acids. Germline loops: CDR1 SGHRS, CDR2 YFSETQ. Unmatched junction bases numbered 10, after V lost 5 bases and J lost 4 bases. DNA for the CDR3: TGCGCCAGCAGATCTCTAGCGGGGGTTAAGGCAGATACGCAGTATTTT. It yields the protein CASRSLAGVKADTQYF.

This clone was seen once. This sequence joins TRBV27 and TRBJ2-7; 8 nucleotides agree with TRBD1. Germline V gives CDR1 MNHEY, CDR2 SMNVEV (reference sequence). This CDR3 contains 15 residues. The V and J ends lost 8 bases and 4 bases, in that order; junction bases with no gene match: 13. The CDR3 here is CASSPQGTGPYEQYF. The CDR3 nucleotides are TGTGCCAGCTCTCCTCAGGGGACAGGACCGTACGAGCAGTACTTC.

J is TRBJ1-1 and V is TRBV28; 8 bases fit TRBD1. Germline V CDR1 and CDR2: MDHEN, SYDVKM. This CDR3 region has 14 residues. J lost 5 bases, V lost 7 bases, and 9 bases had no gene match. CDR3 DNA sequence: TGTGCCAGCAATCTGCAGGGGGCGCGGACTGAAGCTTTCTTT. Translating gives CASNLQGARTEAFF.